A selection of T cell receptor beta chains follows, all from one sample in a study of beta chain features in type 1 diabetes. Measured with immunoSEQ multiplex PCR; TCRdb has only the in-frame clones, and not every one. The table shows 300,000 or so clones, with approximately 13% occurring only once. The sequenced sample was naive CD4+ T cells from blood. These receptors were taken from a woman aged 18-35 years with type 1 diabetes. The CDR3 runs from the conserved cysteine through the conserved F or W. The D gene is left open where the match is weak. Size tells how often a clone was seen (once, few, many) or the class of an expanded clone, and some rows leave it out.

TRBV4-3	TRBJ2-3	.	.	TGCGCCAGCAGCCAACAGGGGCCCCCGGTAGGAGATACGCAGTATTTT	CASSQQGPPVGDTQYF
TRBV30	TRBJ2-5	.	.	TGTGCCTGGAGTCTAACTAGCGGACACGCAGGGGGCCAGTACTTC	CAWSLTSGHAGGQYF
TRBV19	TRBJ2-7	few	TRBD1	TGTGCCACTCGAGACCGGGACAGTTCATACGAGCAGTACTTC	CATRDRDSSYEQYF
TRBV6-6	TRBJ2-7	few	.	TGTGCCAGCAGTTACGCGTCTGATCCTACCTACGAGCAGTACTTC	CASSYASDPTYEQYF
TRBV2	TRBJ2-4	.	.	TGTGCCAGCAGTGATCAAGCGATAGCCAAAAACATTCAGTACTTC	CASSDQAIAKNIQYF
TRBV27	TRBJ2-5	.	TRBD2	TGTGCCAGCAGTTTTGAGGCGGGAGGGCCAGGGACCCAGTACTTC	CASSFEAGGPGTQYF
TRBV11-3	TRBJ2-3	.	TRBD2	TGTGCCAGCAGCTTCGGACTAGCGGGGTCAGATACGCAGTATTTT	CASSFGLAGSDTQYF
TRBV18	TRBJ2-5	.	TRBD1	TGTGCCAGCTCACCGACAGGGCCCCGAGAGACCCAGTACTTC	CASSPTGPRETQYF
TRBV4-3	TRBJ1-2	.	.	TGCGCCAGCAGCCCAATTTTGGCCCCGGGGGTAGGCTACACCTTC	CASSPILAPGVGYTF
TRBV2	TRBJ2-7	few	TRBD2	TGTGCCAGCAGTCCCCGACTAGCGGGAGTCTACGAGCAGTACTTC	CASSPRLAGVYEQYF
TRBV4-2	TRBJ2-7	few	TRBD2	TGTGCCAGCAGCCTACGGACTAGCGGAGGCGCTACCTACGAGCAGTACTTC	CASSLRTSGGATYEQYF
TRBV30	TRBJ2-3	.	.	TGTGCCTGGAGTCAAGGACAGATCTTCCTCACAGATACGCAGTATTTT	CAWSQGQIFLTDTQYF
TRBV30	TRBJ1-5	.	TRBD1	TGTGCCTGGAGTCGGGACAGAATGGCAAATGGCAATCAGCCCCAGCATTTT	CAWSRDRMANGNQPQHF
TRBV25-1	TRBJ2-2	.	TRBD2	TGTGCCGGACGGACTAGCGGCACCGGGGAGCTGTTTTTT	CAGRTSGTGELFF
TRBV5-6	TRBJ2-5	few	TRBD2	TGTGCCAGCAGCTCCGTACTAGCGGGAGGGGAGACCCAGTACTTC	CASSSVLAGGETQYF
TRBV30	TRBJ2-3	few	.	TGTGCCTGGAGGGTAGGGGCAGATACGCAGTATTTT	CAWRVGADTQYF
TRBV28	TRBJ1-1	few	.	TGTGCCAGTTCAACAGGACTCCGGGGGACTGAAGCTTTCTTT	CASSTGLRGTEAFF
TRBV7-2	TRBJ2-7	few	TRBD1	TGTGCCAGCAGCTCGGTAACCGGGACAGGGTCGCGAGAGCAGTACTTC	CASSSVTGTGSREQYF
TRBV5-4	TRBJ2-4	.	.	TGTGCCAGCAGCTTGGTACGGGGAGGCAAAAACATTCAGTACTTC	CASSLVRGGKNIQYF
TRBV7-2	TRBJ1-1	.	TRBD1	TGTGCCAGCAGCCCGGTGGACAGGGTGAACACTGAAGCTTTCTTT	CASSPVDRVNTEAFF
TRBV5-4	TRBJ2-1	few	TRBD2	TGTGCCAGCAGCTTGGATGGTAGCGGGATCAATGAGCAGTTCTTC	CASSLDGSGINEQFF
TRBV10-3	TRBJ2-3	few	TRBD2	TGTGCCACCTTAAGCGGGATCCGGACAGATACGCAGTATTTT	CATLSGIRTDTQYF
TRBV7-9	TRBJ2-7	.	TRBD2	TGTGCCAGCAGCCCGACCGGGAGGGGACACTACGAGCAGTACTTC	CASSPTGRGHYEQYF